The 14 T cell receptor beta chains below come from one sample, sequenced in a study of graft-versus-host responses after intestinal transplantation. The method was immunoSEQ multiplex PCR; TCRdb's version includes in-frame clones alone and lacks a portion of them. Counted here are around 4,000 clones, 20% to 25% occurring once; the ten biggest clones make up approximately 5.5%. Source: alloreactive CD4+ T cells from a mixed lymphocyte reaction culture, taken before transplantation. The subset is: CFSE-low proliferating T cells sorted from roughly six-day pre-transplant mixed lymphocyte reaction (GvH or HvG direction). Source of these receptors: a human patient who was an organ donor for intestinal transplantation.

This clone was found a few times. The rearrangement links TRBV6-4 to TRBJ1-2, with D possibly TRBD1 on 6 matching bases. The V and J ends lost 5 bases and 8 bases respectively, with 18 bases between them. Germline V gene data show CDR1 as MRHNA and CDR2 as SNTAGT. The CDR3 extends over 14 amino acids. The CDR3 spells CASSSRTDIWGYTF. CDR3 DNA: TGTGCCAGCAGTTCCCGGACAGACATCTGGGGCTACACCTTC.

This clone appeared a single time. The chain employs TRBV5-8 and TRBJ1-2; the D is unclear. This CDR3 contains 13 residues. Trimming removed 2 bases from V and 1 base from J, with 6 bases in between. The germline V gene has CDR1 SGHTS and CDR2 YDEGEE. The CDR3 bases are TGTGCCAGCAGCTTTGACTATAACTATGGCTACACCTTC. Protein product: CASSFDYNYGYTF.

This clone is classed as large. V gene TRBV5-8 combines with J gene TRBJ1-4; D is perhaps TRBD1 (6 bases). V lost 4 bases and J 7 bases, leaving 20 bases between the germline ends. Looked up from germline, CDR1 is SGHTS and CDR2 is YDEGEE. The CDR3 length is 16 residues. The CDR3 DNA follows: TGTGCCAGCAGCGCCGGTATACAGGGCCGTTTTGAAAAACTGTTTTTT. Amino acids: CASSAGIQGRFEKLFF.

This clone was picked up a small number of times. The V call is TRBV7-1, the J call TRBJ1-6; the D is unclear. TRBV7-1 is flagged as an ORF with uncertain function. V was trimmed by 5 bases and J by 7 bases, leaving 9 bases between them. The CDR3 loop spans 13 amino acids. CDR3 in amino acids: CASSAQTNSPLHF. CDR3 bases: TGTGCCAGCAGCGCACAGACCAATTCACCCCTCCACTTT.

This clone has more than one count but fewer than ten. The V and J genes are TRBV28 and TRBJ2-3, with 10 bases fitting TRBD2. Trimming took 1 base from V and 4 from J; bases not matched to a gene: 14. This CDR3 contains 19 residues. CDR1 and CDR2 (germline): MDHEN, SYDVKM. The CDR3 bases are TGTGCCAGCAGTTTATTTATTCAGCGGGGACTAGCGCGGCCAGATACGCAGTATTTT. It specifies CASSLFIQRGLARPDTQYF.

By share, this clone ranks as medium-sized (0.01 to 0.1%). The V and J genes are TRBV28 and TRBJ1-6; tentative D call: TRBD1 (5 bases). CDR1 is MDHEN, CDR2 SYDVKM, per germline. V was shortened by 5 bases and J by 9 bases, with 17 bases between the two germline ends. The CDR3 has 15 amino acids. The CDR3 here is CASSQTDFAGSPLHF. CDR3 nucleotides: TGTGCCAGCAGTCAGACAGATTTCGCAGGTTCACCCCTCCACTTT.

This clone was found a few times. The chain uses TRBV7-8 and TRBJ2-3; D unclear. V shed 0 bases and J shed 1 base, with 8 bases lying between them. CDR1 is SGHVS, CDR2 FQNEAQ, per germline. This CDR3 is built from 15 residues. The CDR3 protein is CASSLAPTRTDTQYF. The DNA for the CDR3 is TGTGCCAGCAGCTTAGCGCCGACTCGCACAGATACGCAGTATTTT.

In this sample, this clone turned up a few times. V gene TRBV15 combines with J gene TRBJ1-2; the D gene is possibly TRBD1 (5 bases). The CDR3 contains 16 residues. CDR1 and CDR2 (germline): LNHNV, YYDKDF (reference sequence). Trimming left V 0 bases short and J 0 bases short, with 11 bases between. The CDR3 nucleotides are TGTGCCACCAGCAGAGAAAAGGGGTTTACTAACTATGGCTACACCTTC. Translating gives CATSREKGFTNYGYTF.

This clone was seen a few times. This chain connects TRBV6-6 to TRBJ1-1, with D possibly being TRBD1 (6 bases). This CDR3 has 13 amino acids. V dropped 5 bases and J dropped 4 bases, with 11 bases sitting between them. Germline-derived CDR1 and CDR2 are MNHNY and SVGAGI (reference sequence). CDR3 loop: CASSGGGRTEAFF. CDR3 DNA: TGTGCCAGCAGTGGGGGGGGGCGCACTGAAGCTTTCTTT.

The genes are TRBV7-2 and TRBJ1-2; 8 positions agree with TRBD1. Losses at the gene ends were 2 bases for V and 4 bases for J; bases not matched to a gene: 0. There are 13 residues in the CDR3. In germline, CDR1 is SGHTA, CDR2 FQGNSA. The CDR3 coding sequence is TGTGCCAGCAGCTTACAGGGGGCCTATGGCTACACCTTC. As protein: CASSLQGAYGYTF.

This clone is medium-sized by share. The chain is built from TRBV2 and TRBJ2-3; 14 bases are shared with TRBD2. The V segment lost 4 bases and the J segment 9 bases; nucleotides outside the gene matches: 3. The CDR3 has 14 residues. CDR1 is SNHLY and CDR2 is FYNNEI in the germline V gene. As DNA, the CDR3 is TGTGCCAGCAGTGGACTAGCGGGGGGGCCCACGCAGTATTTT. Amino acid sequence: CASSGLAGGPTQYF. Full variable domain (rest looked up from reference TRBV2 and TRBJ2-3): EPEVTQTPSHQVTQMGQEVILRCVPISNHLYFYWYRQILGQKVEFLVSFYNNEISEKSEIFDDQFSVERPDGSNFTLKIRSTKLEDSAMYFCASSGLAGGPTQYFGPGTRLTVL.

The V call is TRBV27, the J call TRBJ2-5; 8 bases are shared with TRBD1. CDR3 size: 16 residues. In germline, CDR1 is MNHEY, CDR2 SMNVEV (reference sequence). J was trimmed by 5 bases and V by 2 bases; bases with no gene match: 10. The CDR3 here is CASSLDTGGAGETQYF. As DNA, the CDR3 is TGTGCCAGCAGTTTAGATACAGGGGGTGCGGGGGAGACCCAGTACTTC.

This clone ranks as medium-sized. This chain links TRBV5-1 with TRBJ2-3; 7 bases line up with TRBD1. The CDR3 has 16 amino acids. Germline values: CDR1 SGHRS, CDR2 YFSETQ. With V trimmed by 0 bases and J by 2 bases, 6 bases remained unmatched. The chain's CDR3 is CASSLVVRGSTDTQYF. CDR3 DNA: TGCGCCAGCAGCTTGGTGGTCAGGGGGTCCACAGATACGCAGTATTTT.

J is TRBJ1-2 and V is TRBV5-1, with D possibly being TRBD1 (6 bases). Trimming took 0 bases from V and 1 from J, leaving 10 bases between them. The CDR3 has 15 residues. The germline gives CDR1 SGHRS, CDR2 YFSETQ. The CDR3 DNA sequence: TGCGCCAGCAGCTTGGAGGGCAGGGGTAACTATGGCTACACCTTC. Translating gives CASSLEGRGNYGYTF.